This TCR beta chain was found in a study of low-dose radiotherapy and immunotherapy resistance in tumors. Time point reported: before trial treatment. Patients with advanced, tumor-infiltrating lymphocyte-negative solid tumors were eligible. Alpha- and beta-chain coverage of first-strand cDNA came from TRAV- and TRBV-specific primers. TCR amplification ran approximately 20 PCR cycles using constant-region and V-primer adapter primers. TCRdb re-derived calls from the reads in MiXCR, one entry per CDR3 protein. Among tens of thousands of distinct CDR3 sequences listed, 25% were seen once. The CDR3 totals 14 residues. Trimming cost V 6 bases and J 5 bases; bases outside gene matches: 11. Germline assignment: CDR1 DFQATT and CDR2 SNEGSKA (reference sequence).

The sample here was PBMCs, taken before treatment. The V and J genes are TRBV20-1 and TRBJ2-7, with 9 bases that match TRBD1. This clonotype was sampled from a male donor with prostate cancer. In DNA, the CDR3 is TGCAGTGCCAACCGACAGGGGGTGAGGGACGAGCAGTACTTC. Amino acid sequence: CSANRQGVRDEQYF.